These 2 T cell receptor beta chains came from one sample sequenced in a study of blood T cell repertoires in COVID-19. Repertoires were generated with immunoSEQ multiplex PCR, while TCRdb's copy carries only in-frame clones and drops some. The table includes roughly 92,000 clones, roughly 86% detected once. Source material: peripheral blood. These receptors originate from a man in his fifties with acute or convalescent COVID-19.

The V call is TRBV5-1, the J call TRBJ2-1; tentative D call: TRBD1 (5 bases). The V gene lost 1 base and the J gene lost 5 bases, with 19 bases spanning the gap. The germline CDR1 and CDR2 sequences are SGHRS and YFSETQ. The CDR3 has 17 amino acids. The CDR3 coding sequence is TGCGCCAGCAGCTTGTATGTACTGGGGCAGGCAGACAATGAGCAGTTCTTC. This sequence encodes CASSLYVLGQADNEQFF.

The chain's CDR3 is CASSLRGGIEQYF. Here the CDR3 DNA reads TGTGCCAGCAGCCTCCGGGGAGGGATCGAGCAGTACTTC. The genes are TRBV7-3 and TRBJ2-7, with 7 positions matching TRBD2. J was trimmed by 6 bases and V by 5 bases; bases with no gene match: 7. The CDR3 has 13 amino acids. The germline V gene encodes CDR1 SGHTA and CDR2 FQGTGA.